These T cell receptor beta chains were read from a single sample in a study of cytomegalovirus exposure and HLA in healthy donors. Sequenced by immunoSEQ multiplex PCR; TCRdb stores in-frame clones only, minus some. The sample consists of some 110,000 clones, around 86% of them appearing once. Sequenced input: PBMCs. These TCRs come from a woman in her twenties or thirties in good health and CMV-seronegative. Each CDR3 is given with its conserved first and last residue. D genes are given only for firm matches. Clone size is shown for a subset of rows, as once, few, many or a class of expanded clone.

j_call clone_size d_call v_call cdr3_aa cdr3_nt
TRBJ2-1 . TRBD2 TRBV27 CASSSQLAGIGYEQFF TGTGCCAGCAGTTCCCAACTAGCGGGAATCGGATATGAGCAGTTCTTC
TRBJ2-3 . . TRBV10-1 CASSRTDTDTQYF TGCGCCAGCAGTCGGACAGACACAGATACGCAGTATTTT
TRBJ2-3 . TRBD2 TRBV19 CASNLAGVSSTDTQYF TGTGCCAGTAACCTAGCGGGAGTTTCGAGCACAGATACGCAGTATTTT
TRBJ1-3 . . TRBV5-1 CASSLGEAGNTIYF TGCGCCAGCAGCTTAGGGGAGGCTGGAAACACCATATATTTT
TRBJ2-3 . . TRBV7-6 CASSQLTPVADTQYF TGTGCCAGCAGCCAATTGACTCCCGTGGCGGATACGCAGTATTTT
TRBJ2-7 . TRBD2 TRBV10-3 CAISESEVAGTYEQYF TGTGCCATCAGTGAGTCAGAGGTAGCGGGGACTTACGAGCAGTACTTC
TRBJ2-7 . TRBD1 TRBV7-9 CASSGTGTGGEQYF TGTGCCAGCAGCGGTACCGGGACAGGGGGCGAGCAGTACTTC
TRBJ2-5 . TRBD1 TRBV5-6 CASSWGTGAVGETQYF TGTGCCAGCAGCTGGGGCACAGGGGCGGTGGGGGAGACCCAGTACTTC
TRBJ1-1 . TRBD1 TRBV27 CASSYLLDRGTEAFF TGTGCCAGCAGTTATTTGCTGGACAGGGGCACTGAAGCTTTCTTT
TRBJ2-7 . . TRBV10-1 CASSDNQGTYEQYF TGCGCCAGCAGTGATAATCAGGGAACCTACGAGCAGTACTTC
TRBJ2-3 . TRBD2 TRBV11-3 CASSLGLAGVDTQYF TGTGCCAGCAGCTTAGGACTAGCGGGGGTCGATACGCAGTATTTT
TRBJ2-7 . . TRBV23-1 CASSPCLPRVYEQYF TGCGCCAGCAGTCCCTGCTTGCCGAGGGTCTACGAGCAGTACTTC
TRBJ2-1 . . TRBV1 CTSSPVASVGSYNEQFF TGCACCAGCAGCCCCGTTGCTAGCGTAGGCTCCTACAATGAGCAGTTCTTC
TRBJ2-5 . . TRBV27 CASSLRSGMSQETQYF TGTGCCAGCAGTTTACGGTCAGGGATGAGCCAAGAGACCCAGTACTTC
TRBJ1-1 . . TRBV4-3 CASSQVGENTEAFF TGCGCCAGCAGCCAAGTAGGGGAGAACACTGAAGCTTTCTTT
TRBJ2-1 . TRBD2 TRBV7-3 CASSPTPGLAFNEQFF TGTGCCAGCAGCCCGACACCGGGACTAGCTTTCAATGAGCAGTTCTTC
TRBJ1-1 . . TRBV7-9 CSSRAWGGENTEAFF TGTTCCAGCAGGGCTTGGGGGGGGGAGAACACTGAAGCTTTCTTT
TRBJ2-7 . TRBD2 TRBV9 CASSDGPGLEAEQYF TGTGCCAGCAGCGACGGACCGGGACTAGAGGCCGAGCAGTACTTC
TRBJ1-1 . . TRBV5-1 CASSLAGGVNTEAFF TGCGCCAGCAGCTTGGCGGGAGGGGTGAACACTGAAGCTTTCTTT
TRBJ2-1 few TRBD2 TRBV19 CASSKTSGRNDEQFF TGTGCCAGTAGTAAGACTAGCGGGAGGAACGATGAGCAGTTCTTC
TRBJ1-5 . . TRBV2 CASSSGRLNQPQHF TGTGCCAGCAGTAGCGGCAGACTCAATCAGCCCCAGCATTTT
TRBJ1-1 medium-sized TRBD1 TRBV6-1 CASSEEGQGWNEAFF TGTGCCAGCAGTGAAGAGGGACAGGGGTGGAATGAAGCTTTCTTT
TRBJ2-5 . TRBD2 TRBV5-1 CASSWGGDSETQYF TGCGCCAGCAGCTGGGGGGGGGATTCTGAGACCCAGTACTTC
TRBJ2-7 few . TRBV7-2 CASKDNSHEQYF TGTGCCAGCAAGGACAATTCTCACGAGCAGTACTTC
TRBJ1-2 few . TRBV6-1 CASSESTAGVYGYTF TGTGCCAGCAGTGAATCAACCGCCGGGGTATATGGCTACACCTTC
TRBJ2-1 . TRBD2 TRBV6-5 CASSYSSGRAAGEQFF TGTGCCAGCAGTTACTCTAGCGGGAGGGCCGCCGGTGAGCAGTTCTTC
TRBJ2-7 . TRBD2 TRBV27 CASSLADGRAYEQYF TGTGCCAGCAGTTTGGCCGACGGGAGGGCCTACGAGCAGTACTTC
TRBJ1-1 . TRBD1 TRBV7-2 CASSRQGGAEAFF TGTGCCAGCAGTCGACAGGGAGGCGCTGAAGCTTTCTTT
TRBJ2-7 . TRBD2 TRBV6-1 CASTGGVTVIYEQYF TGTGCCAGCACGGGGGGGGTAACGGTTATCTACGAGCAGTACTTC
TRBJ2-3 . . TRBV7-3 CASSSEGTDTQYF TGTGCCAGCAGCTCGGAGGGGACAGATACGCAGTATTTT
TRBJ1-2 . . TRBV10-3 CAISEGDSLFNYGYTF TGTGCCATCAGTGAGGGAGACAGTCTCTTTAACTATGGCTACACCTTC
TRBJ2-6 once . TRBV2 CASRPDSSGANVLTF TGTGCCAGCAGGCCCGACAGCTCTGGGGCCAACGTCCTGACTTTC
TRBJ2-1 . . TRBV9 CASSVGVTNEQFF TGTGCCAGCAGCGTAGGAGTAACGAATGAGCAGTTCTTC
TRBJ2-1 . . TRBV21-1 CASSKVGWLGYNEQFF TGTGCCAGCAGCAAAGTCGGGTGGCTAGGCTACAATGAGCAGTTCTTC
TRBJ2-1 . TRBD2 TRBV2 CASNRLAVEQFF TGTGCCAGCAACCGACTAGCGGTTGAGCAGTTCTTC
TRBJ1-3 once . TRBV5-1 CASSGGQPYDSGNTIYF TGCGCCAGCAGCGGGGGACAACCTTACGACTCTGGAAACACCATATATTTT
TRBJ1-5 few TRBD1 TRBV28 CASRTGAVQPQHF TGTGCCAGCAGGACAGGGGCGGTTCAGCCCCAGCATTTT
TRBJ2-5 . TRBD2 TRBV5-4 CASRIREDQETQYF TGTGCCAGCAGGATACGGGAGGACCAAGAGACCCAGTACTTC
TRBJ1-4 . . TRBV15 CATVVLGLGEKLFF TGTGCCACCGTCGTCTTGGGGCTCGGGGAAAAACTGTTTTTT
TRBJ2-1 few . TRBV5-1 CASSLGGPNEQFF TGCGCCAGCAGCTTGGGGGGCCCCAATGAGCAGTTCTTC
TRBJ2-4 . . TRBV4-1 CASSQEGPGYIQYF TGCGCCAGCAGCCAAGAGGGGCCCGGTTACATTCAGTACTTC
TRBJ1-2 . TRBD1 TRBV5-6 CASSADRVYGYTF TGTGCCAGCAGCGCTGACAGGGTCTATGGCTACACCTTC
TRBJ1-1 few TRBD1 TRBV6-1 CASSTRQGNTEAFF TGTGCCAGCAGTACCCGACAGGGGAACACTGAAGCTTTCTTT
TRBJ2-7 . . TRBV30 CAWNRGRGTYEQYF TGTGCCTGGAATCGCGGCAGGGGTACGTACGAGCAGTACTTC
TRBJ2-5 once TRBD1 TRBV5-4 CASGKQDRVQETQYF TGTGCCAGCGGAAAACAAGACAGGGTCCAGGAGACCCAGTACTTC
TRBJ2-3 . TRBD1 TRBV5-1 CASSLRGDRGNITDTQYF TGCGCCAGCAGCCTTCGCGGGGACAGGGGGAACATCACAGATACGCAGTATTTT
TRBJ2-1 . TRBD2 TRBV7-8 CASSPWTSRDNEQFF TGTGCCAGCAGCCCTTGGACTAGTCGAGACAATGAGCAGTTCTTC
TRBJ1-2 . . TRBV5-6 CASSPGVVNYGYTF TGTGCCAGCAGCCCTGGAGTGGTGAACTATGGCTACACCTTC
TRBJ1-5 . . TRBV19 CASSMADQPQHF TGTGCCAGTAGTATGGCAGATCAGCCCCAGCATTTT
TRBJ2-5 . TRBD2 TRBV5-4 CASSQRLAAVEETQYF TGTGCCAGCAGCCAAAGACTAGCCGCCGTGGAAGAGACCCAGTACTTC
TRBJ1-2 . TRBD1 TRBV15 CATSNQQGSLFGYTF TGTGCCACCAGCAACCAACAGGGGTCCCTTTTTGGCTACACCTTC
TRBJ1-2 few . TRBV11-3 CASSLGASYGYTF TGTGCCAGCAGTCTAGGGGCTAGCTATGGCTACACCTTC
TRBJ2-7 . TRBD1 TRBV5-1 CASRGDRGLPGRDEQYF TGCGCCAGCAGGGGGGACAGGGGACTTCCAGGGAGAGACGAGCAGTACTTC
TRBJ2-3 . TRBD1 TRBV6-1 CASGGRGHRDTQYF TGTGCCAGCGGGGGCAGGGGGCATAGGGATACGCAGTATTTT